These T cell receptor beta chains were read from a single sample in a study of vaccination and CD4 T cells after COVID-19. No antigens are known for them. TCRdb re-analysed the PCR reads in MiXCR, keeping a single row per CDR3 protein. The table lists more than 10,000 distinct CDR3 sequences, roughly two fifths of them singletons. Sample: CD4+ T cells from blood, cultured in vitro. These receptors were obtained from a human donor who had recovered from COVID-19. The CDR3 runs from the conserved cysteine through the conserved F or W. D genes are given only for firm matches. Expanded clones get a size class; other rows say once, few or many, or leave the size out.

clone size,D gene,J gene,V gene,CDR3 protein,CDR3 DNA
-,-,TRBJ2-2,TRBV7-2,CASSLYAGWANGELFF,TGTGCCAGCAGCTTATATGCGGGATGGGCGAACGGGGAGCTGTTTTTT
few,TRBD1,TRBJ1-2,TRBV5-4,CASSLPYRGDGYTF,TGTGCCAGCAGCTTGCCATACAGGGGGGATGGCTACACCTTC
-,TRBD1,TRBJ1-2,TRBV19,CASSQDRGQVGYTF,TGTGCCAGTAGTCAAGACAGGGGGCAAGTGGGCTACACCTTC
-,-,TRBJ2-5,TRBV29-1,CSVVGGFSETQYF,TGCAGCGTTGTTGGAGGGTTCTCGGAGACCCAGTACTTC
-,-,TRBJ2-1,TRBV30,CAWKRIYNEQFF,TGTGCCTGGAAGCGGATCTACAATGAGCAGTTCTTC
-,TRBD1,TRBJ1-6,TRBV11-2,CASCRDRASPLHF,TGTGCCAGCTGCCGGGACAGGGCTTCACCCCTCCACTTT
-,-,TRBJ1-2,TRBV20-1,CSAIVEGNYGYTF,TGCAGTGCTATCGTCGAGGGTAACTATGGCTACACCTTC
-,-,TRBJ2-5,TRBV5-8,CASSLSQGRQETQYF,TGTGCCAGCAGCTTGAGTCAGGGTAGGCAAGAGACCCAGTACTTC
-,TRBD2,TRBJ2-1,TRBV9,CASSVELAGDNEQFF,TGTGCCAGCAGCGTAGAACTAGCGGGAGACAATGAGCAGTTCTTC
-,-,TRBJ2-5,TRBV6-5,CASSYSTGSRTETQYF,TGTGCCAGCAGTTACTCGACGGGGAGTCGAACAGAGACCCAGTACTTC
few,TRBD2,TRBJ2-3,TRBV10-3,CAISPGLAGFKGTDTQYF,TGTGCCATCAGTCCGGGACTAGCGGGCTTTAAAGGCACAGATACGCAGTATTTT
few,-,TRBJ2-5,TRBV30,CAWSVMRSSRFQETQYF,TGTGCCTGGAGTGTAATGAGGTCTAGCCGATTCCAAGAGACCCAGTACTTC
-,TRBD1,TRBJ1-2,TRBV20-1,CSAKAIGTGGAYGYTF,TGCAGTGCCAAAGCCATCGGGACAGGGGGCGCGTATGGCTACACCTTC
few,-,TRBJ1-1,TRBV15,CATSRLVDTEAFF,TGTGCCACCAGCAGACTGGTCGACACTGAAGCTTTCTTT
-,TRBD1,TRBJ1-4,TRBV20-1,CSAPGGRGGDNEKLFF,TGCAGTGCACCAGGGGGGAGGGGAGGTGATAATGAAAAACTGTTTTTT
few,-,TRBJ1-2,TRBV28,CASSSWVSLTKGYTF,TGTGCCAGCAGTTCATGGGTTAGTCTCACGAAAGGCTACACCTTC
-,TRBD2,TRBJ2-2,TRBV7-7,CASSPFGGGPGELFF,TGTGCCAGCAGCCCGTTCGGGGGGGGGCCCGGGGAGCTGTTTTTT
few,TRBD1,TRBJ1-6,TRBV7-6,CASSLASLGQGNSPLHF,TGTGCCAGCAGCTTAGCGTCGTTGGGACAGGGTAACTCACCCCTCCACTTT
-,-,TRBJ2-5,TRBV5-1,CASSQSSGQGYQETQYF,TGCGCCAGCAGTCAATCCTCGGGGCAGGGGTACCAAGAGACCCAGTACTTC
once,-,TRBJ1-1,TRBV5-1,CASSTERITEAFF,TGCGCCAGCAGTACAGAGCGGATTACTGAAGCTTTCTTT
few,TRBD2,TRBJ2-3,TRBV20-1,CSADGTSGALLTDTQYF,TGCAGTGCTGACGGGACTAGCGGGGCTCTTTTAACAGATACGCAGTATTTT
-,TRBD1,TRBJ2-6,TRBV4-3,CASSQGTGQLSGANVLTF,TGCGCCAGCAGCCAAGGGACGGGACAGCTCTCTGGGGCCAACGTCCTGACTTTC
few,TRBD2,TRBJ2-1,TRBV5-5,CASSWGLESYNEQFF,TGTGCCAGCAGCTGGGGACTAGAATCCTACAATGAGCAGTTCTTC
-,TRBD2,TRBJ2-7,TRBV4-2,CASSQDAGGIYEQYF,TGTGCCAGCAGCCAAGATGCGGGGGGGATCTACGAGCAGTACTTC
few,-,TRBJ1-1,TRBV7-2,CASSLVGGMDTEAFF,TGTGCCAGCAGCTTAGTTGGAGGGATGGACACTGAAGCTTTCTTT
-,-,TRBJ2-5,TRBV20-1,CSAGLTETQYF,TGCAGTGCCGGACTAACAGAGACCCAGTACTTC
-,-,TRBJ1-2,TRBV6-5,CASSSQGVGGYTF,TGTGCCAGCAGTTCACAGGGTGTTGGTGGCTACACCTTC
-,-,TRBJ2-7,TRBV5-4,CASSLDGQTYEQYF,TGTGCCAGCAGCTTGGATGGACAGACCTACGAGCAGTACTTC
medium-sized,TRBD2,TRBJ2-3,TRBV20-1,CSATTPGGLAGGRITDTQYF,TGCAGTGCGACTACGCCTGGAGGACTAGCGGGGGGGAGGATCACAGATACGCAGTATTTT
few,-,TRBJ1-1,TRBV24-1,CATSDSRGSSEAFF,TGTGCCACCAGTGATTCTCGGGGGTCCAGTGAAGCTTTCTTT
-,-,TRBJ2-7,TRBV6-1,CASSESVKTYEQYF,TGTGCCAGCAGTGAATCTGTTAAAACCTACGAGCAGTACTTC
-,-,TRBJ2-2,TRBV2,CAGRGDTGELFF,TGTGCCGGCAGGGGGGACACCGGGGAGCTGTTTTTT
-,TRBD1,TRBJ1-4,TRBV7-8,CASSRDRQGTNEKLFF,TGTGCCAGCAGCCGAGACCGACAGGGCACTAATGAAAAACTGTTTTTT
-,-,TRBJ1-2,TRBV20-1,CSAAEGSGYGYTF,TGCAGTGCCGCAGAAGGGTCGGGCTATGGCTACACCTTC
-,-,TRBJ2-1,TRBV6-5,CASSFGGVAYNEQFF,TGTGCCAGCAGTTTCGGAGGGGTCGCCTACAATGAGCAGTTCTTC
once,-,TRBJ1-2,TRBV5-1,CASSPKTDTNYGYTF,TGCGCCAGCAGCCCCAAGACAGACACCAACTATGGCTACACCTTC
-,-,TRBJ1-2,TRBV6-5,CASSYSGTNYGYTF,TGTGCCAGCAGTTACTCCGGGACTAACTATGGCTACACCTTC
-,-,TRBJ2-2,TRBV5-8,CASSLAGIGTGELFF,TGTGCCAGCAGCTTGGCAGGGATTGGCACCGGGGAGCTGTTTTTT
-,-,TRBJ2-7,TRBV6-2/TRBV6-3,CASREAQILSPYEQYF,TGTGCCAGCAGAGAGGCACAGATCTTATCGCCCTACGAGCAGTACTTC
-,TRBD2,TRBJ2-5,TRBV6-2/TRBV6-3,CASSYQLAGINQETQYF,TGTGCCAGCAGTTATCAACTAGCGGGGATAAACCAAGAGACCCAGTACTTC
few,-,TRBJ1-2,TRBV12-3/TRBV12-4,CASTAVSGNSNYGYTF,TGTGCCAGCACCGCTGTGAGCGGGAATTCTAACTATGGCTACACCTTC
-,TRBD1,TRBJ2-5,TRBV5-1,CASSRDSQTQYF,TGCGCCAGCAGCCGGGACAGCCAGACCCAGTACTTC
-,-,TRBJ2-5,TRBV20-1,CSARDAGARYETQYF,TGCAGTGCTAGAGATGCGGGGGCCCGGTATGAGACCCAGTACTTC
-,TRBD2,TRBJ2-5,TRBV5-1,CASATSGGVETQYF,TGCGCCAGCGCCACTAGCGGGGGCGTGGAGACCCAGTACTTC
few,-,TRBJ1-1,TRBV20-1,CSARLSGGEAFF,TGCAGTGCTAGATTGAGTGGAGGTGAAGCTTTCTTT
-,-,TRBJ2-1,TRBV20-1,CSARRGESLHNEQFF,TGCAGTGCTAGACGGGGAGAGTCGCTTCACAATGAGCAGTTCTTC
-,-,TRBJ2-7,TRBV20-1,CSANRDTSYEQYF,TGCAGTGCGAACCGGGACACCTCCTACGAGCAGTACTTC
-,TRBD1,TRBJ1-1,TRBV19,CASRPGTGRNTEAFF,TGTGCCAGTAGGCCCGGGACAGGGAGGAACACTGAAGCTTTCTTT
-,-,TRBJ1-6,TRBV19,CASDGTNNSPLHF,TGTGCCAGTGACGGTACTAATAATTCACCCCTCCACTTT
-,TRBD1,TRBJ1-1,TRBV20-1,CSAATGTGAPEAFF,TGCAGTGCTGCTACCGGGACAGGGGCTCCAGAAGCTTTCTTT
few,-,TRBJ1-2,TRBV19,CASSISLPPPTNYGYTF,TGTGCCAGTAGTATCTCATTACCACCCCCAACTAACTATGGCTACACCTTC
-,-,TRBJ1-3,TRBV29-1,CSVASGNTIYF,TGCAGCGTCGCCTCTGGAAACACCATATATTTT